The entry below describes one T cell receptor (beta chain). Its antigen is undetermined. Germline lookup yields CDR1 SEHNR and CDR2 FQNEAQ (reference sequence). The V gene end was trimmed by 4 bases and the J gene end by 6 bases; junction bases not matched to a gene: 7. This CDR3 region has 15 residues. This entry belongs to a study of metastatic and nonmetastatic thyroid tumors. Study-wide context: Patients with malignant and benign thyroid disease provided blood and tumor or nodule tissue, whose repertoires were compared.

No patient received treatment before thyroid surgery. Authors' analysis steps: Clinicopathological groups differed in CDR3, with these differences serving to build a distant-metastasis classifier for papillary thyroid cancer. TCRdb reanalyzed the PCR reads with MiXCR. The authors' filters were not applied to this entry. Among approximately 8,000 clones listed, approximately 30% were seen once. General study points: As reported, TCR beta diversity in blood and tumor was significantly higher in malignant thyroid tumors than in benign nodules.

The sequence was obtained from a female donor with papillary thyroid cancer or a benign thyroid nodule (not recorded which). Some clones in this sample may be carry-over from other donors' samples. This chain connects TRBV7-9 to TRBJ2-4, with TRBD2 matching 9 bases. The sample taken for sequencing was adjacent normal tissue. The CDR3 loop is CASSSGTSLGNIQYF. In nucleotides, the CDR3 is TGTGCCAGCAGCTCCGGGACTAGCTTAGGAAACATTCAGTACTTC. Full variable domain (missing parts from reference TRBV7-9 and TRBJ2-4): DTGVSQNPRHKITKRGQNVTFRCDPISEHNRLYWYRQTLGQGPEFLTYFQNEAQLEKSRLLSDRFSAERPKGSFSTLEIQRTEQGDSAMYLCASSSGTSLGNIQYFGAGTRLSVL.